This T cell receptor (beta chain) was found in a study of Graves' ophthalmopathy and Graves' hyperthyroidism. Findings and caveats of the study: Thyroid clonotypes that were expanded above 0.001 frequency mostly also appeared in blood.

Germline CDR1 and CDR2: MRHNA and SNTAGT. This CDR3 spans 17 amino acids. V shed 4 bases, J shed 2 bases, and the junction held 10 bases outside the gene matches. This clonotype was observed many times. Its specificity is unknown. Researchers turned away patients with other autoimmune diseases, uncontrolled infections, pregnancy or lactation. PBMCs came from over 9.5 ml of fresh peripheral blood. RNA transcripts were the template, and TCR beta CDR3 regions were amplified from them. HTBI-primed RT-PCR formed the first round, and a multiplex PCR formed the second. MiXCR was run by TCRdb on the multiplex PCR reads, yielding one entry per CDR3 protein. The sample has about 180,000 distinct CDR3 sequences, approximately 38% seen once.

This chain links TRBV6-4 with TRBJ2-7; 11 bases line up with TRBD2. This sequence originates from a woman aged 40 to 55 with Graves' ophthalmopathy. The sequenced sample was peripheral blood. CDR3 amino acids: CASSAPGIAGGPYEQYF. CDR3 coding DNA: TGTGCCAGCAGTGCCCCCGGGATAGCGGGAGGGCCCTACGAGCAGTACTTC.